This T cell receptor (beta chain) was recorded in a study of blood T cells in healthy people across ages. This CDR3 is 11 amino acids long. V dropped 6 bases and J dropped 11 bases, with 13 bases sitting between them. Germline V gives CDR1 MDHEN, CDR2 SYDVKM. Together with a sample-barcoded 5' primer, a J-beta primer mix was included in a second PCR lasting about 6 to 12 cycles. MiXCR was run by TCRdb on the 5' RACE reads, yielding one entry per CDR3 protein. The sample lists roughly 2 million distinct CDR3 sequences, 49% occurring once. This receptor was taken from a woman aged 35 to 49 in good health. The chain couples TRBV28 to TRBJ1-1, with unresolved D. The sample consisted of blood. The CDR3 reads CASSQLLHAFF. Written as DNA, the CDR3 is TGTGCCAGCAGCCAGCTGTTACATGCTTTCTTT.